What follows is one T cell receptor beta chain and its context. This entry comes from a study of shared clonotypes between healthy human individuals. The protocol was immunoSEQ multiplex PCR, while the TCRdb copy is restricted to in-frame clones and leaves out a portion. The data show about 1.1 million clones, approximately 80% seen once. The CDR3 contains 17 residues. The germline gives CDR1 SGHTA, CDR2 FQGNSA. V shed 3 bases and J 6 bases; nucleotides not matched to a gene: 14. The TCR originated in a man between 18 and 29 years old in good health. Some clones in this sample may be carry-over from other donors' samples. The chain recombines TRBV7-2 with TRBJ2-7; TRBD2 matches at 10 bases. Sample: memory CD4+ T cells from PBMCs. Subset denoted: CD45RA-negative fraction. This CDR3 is CASSFEAASGRALEQYF. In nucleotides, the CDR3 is TGTGCCAGCAGCTTTGAGGCGGCTAGCGGGAGAGCGCTCGAGCAGTACTTC.